These 27 T cell receptor beta chains were all obtained from the same sample, sequenced in a study of shared clonotypes between healthy human individuals. Clones were read by immunoSEQ multiplex PCR, and TCRdb kept only the in-frame ones, dropping some. The sample lists hundreds of thousands of clones, over 65% occurring once. The sequencing input was memory CD4+ T cells sorted from blood. Subset reported: CD45RA-negative fraction. These receptors originate from a woman in her 30s in good health.

With respect to this clone: Other DNA sequences within the sample encode an identical CDR3. CDR3 protein: CASSLWGQNTGELFF. The CDR3 DNA reads as TGTGCCAGCAGTTTATGGGGTCAGAACACCGGGGAGCTGTTTTTT. The gene calls are TRBV28 and TRBJ2-2; D ambiguous. V lost 0 bases to trimming and J lost 1 base, with 6 bases between them. This CDR3 is built from 15 residues. Per the germline V gene, CDR1 is MDHEN and CDR2 is SYDVKM. The full variable domain, completed using reference TRBV28 and TRBJ2-2, is DVKVTQSSRYLVKRTGEKVFLECVQDMDHENMFWYRQDPGLGLRLIYFSYDVKMKEKGDIPEGYSVSREKKERFSLILESASTNQTSMYLCASSLWGQNTGELFFGEGSRLTVL.

The genes are TRBV27 and TRBJ1-5; no definite D call. Trimming cost V 4 bases and J 0 bases, with 10 bases left between them. The CDR3 contains 15 residues. Germline V gene lookup returns CDR1 MNHEY and CDR2 SMNVEV (reference sequence). The CDR3 DNA follows: TGTGCCAGCAGTTCAGGCTATATTAGCAATCAGCCCCAGCATTTT. Translated: CASSSGYISNQPQHF.

V is TRBV29-1 and J is TRBJ1-2, with 7 bases fitting TRBD1. Losses at the gene ends were 4 bases for V and 4 bases for J; bases not matched to a gene: 3. In germline, CDR1 is SQVTM, CDR2 ANQGSEA. The CDR3 is made up of 12 amino acids. The CDR3 here is CSVVWDSYGYTF. The DNA for the CDR3 is TGCAGCGTTGTTTGGGACAGCTATGGCTACACCTTC.

This clone was detected a few times. V usage is TRBV19 and J usage is TRBJ2-1; TRBD1 aligns across 9 bases. V shed 2 bases and J 7 bases; nucleotides not matched to a gene: 12. CDR3 length: 17 amino acids. Per germline, CDR1 LNHDA and CDR2 SQIVND (reference sequence). As DNA, the CDR3 is TGTGCCAGTAGTATATTTGGGGCCGGGACAGGGCGGAATGAGCAGTTCTTC. Translating it yields CASSIFGAGTGRNEQFF.

The rearrangement links TRBV2 to TRBJ2-1; 15 nucleotides agree with TRBD2. Germline trimming cut 8 bases from V and 10 bases from J; bases unmatched to any gene: 6. CDR1 SNHLY and CDR2 FYNNEI come from the germline V gene. The CDR3 sequence is 14 residues long. CDR3 protein: CASERTSGRAEQFF. The CDR3 nucleotides are TGTGCCAGCGAAAGGACTAGCGGGAGGGCCGAGCAGTTCTTC.

The chain recombines TRBV5-1 with TRBJ1-1; no firm D call. CDR1 and CDR2 (germline): SGHRS, YFSETQ. There are 14 residues in the CDR3. V lost 2 bases and J 6 bases, leaving 14 bases between the germline ends. The CDR3 DNA follows: TGCGCCAGCAGCTTAGGTCCGGGGAATGCTGAAGCTTTCTTT. Its protein product is CASSLGPGNAEAFF. Full variable domain (rest looked up from reference TRBV5-1 and TRBJ1-1): KAGVTQTPRYLIKTRGQQVTLSCSPISGHRSVSWYQQTPGQGLQFLFEYFSETQRNKGNFPGRFSGRQFSNSRSEMNVSTLELGDSALYLCASSLGPGNAEAFFGQGTRLTVV.

This clone was counted between two and nine times. Other DNA sequences in the same sample also yield this CDR3. The V gene is TRBV14, the J gene TRBJ2-5; no reliable D call. Trimming stripped 1 base from V and 4 bases from J, with 1 base between. The CDR3 is made up of 11 amino acids. Germline assignment: CDR1 SGHDN and CDR2 FVKESK. This CDR3 reads CASSQAETQYF. The CDR3 nucleotides are TGTGCCAGCAGCCAAGCAGAGACCCAGTACTTC. The whole variable domain, remainder taken from reference TRBV14 and TRBJ2-5, is EAGVTQFPSHSVIEKGQTVTLRCDPISGHDNLYWYRRVMGKEIKFLLHFVKESKQDESGMPNNRFLAERTGGTYSTLKVQPAELEDSGVYFCASSQAETQYFGPGTRLLVL.

This chain uses TRBV5-1 with TRBJ1-1; D may be TRBD1 (5 bases). Germline V CDR1 and CDR2: SGHRS, YFSETQ. This CDR3 region has 14 residues. V was pared by 4 bases and J by 1 base, with 11 bases between. The CDR3 nucleotides are TGCGCCAGCAGCGCCCTGACAGAGAACACTGAAGCTTTCTTT. Translating gives CASSALTENTEAFF.

This chain uses TRBV29-1 with TRBJ1-1; D gene uncertain. The germline V gene encodes CDR1 SQVTM and CDR2 ANQGSEA. CDR3 length: 18 amino acids. V lost 3 bases, J lost 1 base, and 24 bases lay in between. Here the CDR3 DNA reads TGCAGCGTTGAGGTCGCGGTGGCCTCCTTTTCCGAGAACACTGAAGCTTTCTTT. This gives the protein CSVEVAVASFSENTEAFF.

The chain couples TRBV28 to TRBJ2-7, with D possibly being TRBD1 (6 bases). This CDR3 has 14 residues. The germline V gene has CDR1 MDHEN and CDR2 SYDVKM. V was pared by 3 bases and J by 7 bases, with 16 bases between. CDR3 sequence reads: CASSFYRALKEQYF. The DNA for the CDR3 is TGTGCCAGCAGTTTTTACAGGGCCTTGAAGGAGCAGTACTTC.

This clone is a singleton in its sample. The rearrangement links TRBV30 to TRBJ1-2; D remains ambiguous. The germline V gene encodes CDR1 GTSNPN and CDR2 SVGIG (reference sequence). Trimming shortened V by 0 bases and J by 5 bases, and 10 bases separated the two germline ends. There are 13 residues in the CDR3. The CDR3 sequence is CAWSVNGLYGYTF. CDR3 coding DNA: TGTGCCTGGAGTGTTAACGGTCTTTATGGCTACACCTTC.

This clone was recorded at least ten times. The chain carries TRBV5-1 and TRBJ2-7; perhaps D is TRBD1 or TRBD2 (5 bases each). This CDR3 spans 17 amino acids. The germline V gene encodes CDR1 SGHRS and CDR2 YFSETQ. With 0 bases removed from V and 6 bases from J, the gap between germline ends came to 22 bases. The DNA for the CDR3 is TGCGCCAGCAGCTTGGAACGGGCCAACGAATGGGACCGCGAGCAGTACTTC. This gives the protein CASSLERANEWDREQYF.

The V call is TRBV7-2, the J call TRBJ2-3; D is ambiguous. Trimming shortened V by 5 bases and J by 2 bases, and 5 bases separated the two germline ends. Germline V gene sequence: CDR1 SGHTA, CDR2 FQGNSA. The CDR3 covers 12 residues. For the CDR3, the DNA is TGTGCCAGCAGCCCTAACACAGATACGCAGTATTTT. It codes for CASSPNTDTQYF.

This clone was observed once. The chain uses TRBV6-1 and TRBJ2-3, with D unresolved. Per germline, CDR1 MNHNS and CDR2 SASEGT. The ends were cut back, 6 bases at V and 2 bases at J, with 15 bases in the middle. The CDR3 runs 15 residues. CDR3 in amino acids: CASRRVGLNTDTQYF. The CDR3 nucleotides are TGTGCCAGCAGAAGGGTGGGTCTTAACACAGATACGCAGTATTTT.

V is TRBV6-1 and J is TRBJ1-2; no clear D gene. The CDR3 has 15 residues. Germline V CDR1 and CDR2: MNHNS, SASEGT. V was cut by 3 bases and J by 0 bases, with 11 bases left in between. The CDR3 is CASSDASSTNYGYTF. The CDR3 DNA reads TGTGCCAGCAGTGACGCGAGTTCTACTAACTATGGCTACACCTTC.

This clone was detected a few times. The chain links TRBV23-1 to TRBJ2-3; D tentatively reads TRBD1 or TRBD2 (5 bases each). TRBV23-1 belongs to the ORF category, with a function that is uncertain. Trimming cost V 7 bases and J 2 bases, with 10 bases left between them. CDR3 size: 13 residues. CDR3 coding DNA: TGCGCCAGCACGCCGGGACCCACAGATACGCAGTATTTT. Amino acid sequence: CASTPGPTDTQYF.

This clone showed up just once. The chain is built from TRBV2 and TRBJ2-7; D not resolved. The V gene's germline CDR1 is SNHLY and CDR2 FYNNEI. V was cut by 7 bases and J by 0 bases, with 19 bases left in between. This CDR3 is 16 amino acids long. CDR3 in DNA: TGTGCCAGCAATATAGTGTGGCGGCCAAGCTCCTACGAGCAGTACTTC. It is translated as CASNIVWRPSSYEQYF.

This clone was seen just once. This sequence joins TRBV28 and TRBJ2-1, with 10 bases aligning to TRBD1. Germline V gene data show CDR1 as MDHEN and CDR2 as SYDVKM. Trimming cost V 6 bases and J 3 bases; bases outside gene matches: 5. The CDR3 has 15 amino acids. CDR3 nucleotide sequence: TGTGCCAGCAGGGCCGGGACAGGGGTCTACAATGAGCAGTTCTTC. It is translated as CASRAGTGVYNEQFF.

This rearrangement joins TRBV25-1 to TRBJ1-4; 11 positions agree with TRBD1. Germline CDR1 MGHDK, CDR2 SYGVNS. Trimming took 4 bases from V and 6 from J; bases not matched to a gene: 7. The CDR3 extends over 16 amino acids. CDR3 region: CASSATPDRGHEKLFF. The CDR3, as DNA: TGTGCCAGCAGTGCCACACCGGACAGGGGGCATGAAAAACTGTTTTTT.

The V gene is TRBV10-2, the J gene TRBJ2-7; 8 bases are a match to TRBD1. This CDR3 comprises 12 residues. Trimming cost V 6 bases and J 5 bases; bases outside gene matches: 3. CDR1 is WSHSY and CDR2 is SAAADI in the germline V gene. The CDR3 loop is CASSGQGHEQYF. CDR3 DNA sequence: TGCGCCAGCAGCGGACAGGGCCACGAGCAGTACTTC.

As concerns this clone: Other DNA sequences from this sample encode an identical CDR3 as well. This sequence joins TRBV5-1 and TRBJ2-5; D is perhaps TRBD2 (5 bases). The length of the CDR3 is 13 residues. Between the trimmed V and J ends, which lost 0 bases and 5 bases, there was a span of 8 bases. Germline assignment: CDR1 SGHRS and CDR2 YFSETQ. CDR3 in amino acids: CASSLEGGETQYF. CDR3 coding DNA: TGCGCCAGCAGCTTGGAGGGCGGGGAGACCCAGTACTTC.

The V call is TRBV29-1, the J call TRBJ2-7, with unresolved D. This CDR3 is 12 amino acids long. Germline values: CDR1 SQVTM, CDR2 ANQGSEA. V was pared by 1 base and J by 1 base, with 5 bases between. This CDR3 is CSVEVQSYEQYF. Here the CDR3 DNA reads TGCAGCGTTGAAGTACAGTCCTACGAGCAGTACTTC.

The chain has TRBV4-1 and TRBJ1-4; D is ambiguous. Germline-derived CDR1 and CDR2 are MGHRA and YSYEKL. CDR3 size: 14 residues. V was clipped by 2 bases and J by 5 bases, with 9 bases between them. CDR3 region: CASSQYQSNEKLFF. CDR3 DNA: TGCGCCAGCAGCCAATACCAGTCGAATGAAAAACTGTTTTTT.

CDR3 DNA sequence: TGCGCCAGCAGCTTGGATGGGGAAGGTACGCAGTATTTT. Encoded protein: CASSLDGEGTQYF. This chain connects TRBV5-1 to TRBJ2-3; the D is unclear. The CDR3 sequence is 13 residues long. V was trimmed by 0 bases and J by 8 bases, leaving 10 bases between them. The germline gives CDR1 SGHRS, CDR2 YFSETQ. Drawing the rest from reference TRBV5-1 and TRBJ2-3, the complete variable domain is KAGVTQTPRYLIKTRGQQVTLSCSPISGHRSVSWYQQTPGQGLQFLFEYFSETQRNKGNFPGRFSGRQFSNSRSEMNVSTLELGDSALYLCASSLDGEGTQYFGPGTRLTVL.

The chain employs TRBV28 and TRBJ2-7; D tentatively reads TRBD1 or TRBD2 (5 bases each). V lost 10 bases, J lost 2 bases, and 15 bases lay in between. CDR3 length: 13 amino acids. The germline V gene has CDR1 MDHEN and CDR2 SYDVKM. CDR3 sequence (DNA): TGTGCCACCGCTGGGGGTGATCCCTACGAGCAGTACTTC. Amino acid sequence: CATAGGDPYEQYF.

This clone was seen more than once but under ten times. The rearrangement uses TRBV4-1 and TRBJ2-5; tentatively, D is TRBD2 (6 bases). This CDR3 contains 16 residues. The V and J ends lost 0 bases and 0 bases respectively, with 11 bases between them. Germline lookup yields CDR1 MGHRA and CDR2 YSYEKL. This CDR3 reads CASSQEGTVYQETQYF. The DNA of the CDR3 is TGCGCCAGCAGCCAAGAGGGGACTGTGTACCAAGAGACCCAGTACTTC.

The V call is TRBV28, the J call TRBJ2-5; 12 bases are shared with TRBD2. Germline V CDR1 and CDR2: MDHEN, SYDVKM. The CDR3 spans 16 residues. The V and J ends lost 5 bases and 4 bases, in that order; junction bases with no gene match: 8. CDR3 loop: CASSPRGLAGTETQYF. CDR3 coding DNA: TGTGCCAGCAGTCCCCGCGGACTAGCGGGAACAGAGACCCAGTACTTC.